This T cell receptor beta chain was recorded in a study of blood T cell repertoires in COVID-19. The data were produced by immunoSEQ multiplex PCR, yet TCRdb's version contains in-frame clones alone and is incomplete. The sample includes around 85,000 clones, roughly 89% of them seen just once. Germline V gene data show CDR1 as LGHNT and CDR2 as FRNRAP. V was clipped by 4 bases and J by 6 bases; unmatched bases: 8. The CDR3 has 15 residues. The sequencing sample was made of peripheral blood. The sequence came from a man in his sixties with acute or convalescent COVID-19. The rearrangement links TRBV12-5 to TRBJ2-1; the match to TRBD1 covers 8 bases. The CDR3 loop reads CASGSRTGMANEQFF. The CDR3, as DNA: TGTGCTAGTGGTTCCCGGACAGGGATGGCCAATGAGCAGTTCTTC.